This T cell receptor (beta chain) was observed in a study of PD-L1 blockade in urothelial cancer. Study information: A median roughly 150,000 T cells were found in blood samples.

Regarding time point: pretreatment peripheral blood. Sample numbers ranged from 1 to 8 per patient, encompassing pretreatment and on-treatment collections. Looked up from germline, CDR1 is WNHNN and CDR2 is SYGVQD (reference sequence). V was cut by 2 bases and J by 6 bases, with 7 bases left in between. The CDR3 loop spans 13 amino acids. Libraries were prepared by immunoSEQ multiplex PCR; TCRdb keeps only in-frame clonotypes and omits some of them. Found here are around 92,000 clones, more than 80% of them singletons; the top ten hold about 1%. This sequence joins TRBV10-1 and TRBJ2-2; D ambiguous. The clonotype comes from an elderly woman with urothelial cancer. Source: PBMCs, taken around atezolizumab (anti-PD-L1) treatment. The chain's CDR3 is CASSERVPGELFF. Here the CDR3 DNA reads TGCGCCAGCAGTGAGAGAGTCCCCGGGGAGCTGTTTTTT.